This T cell receptor beta chain was profiled in a study of Graves' ophthalmopathy and Graves' hyperthyroidism. Amplification targeted the TCR beta CDR3 regions, with RNA transcripts as the source material. HTBI-primed RT-PCR formed the first round, and a multiplex PCR formed the second. TCRdb independently ran MiXCR on the multiplex PCR reads; one entry per CDR3 protein. The sample contains roughly 500,000 distinct CDR3 sequences, approximately 14% of which appear only once. Ophthalmopathy-affected donors exhibited moderate-to-severe activity, CAS ≥3, NOSPECS ≥4, and duration under 3 months. Clinicians made diagnoses from clinical symptoms, serum thyroxine, TRAb, thyroid ultrasound and orbital computed tomography. In this sample, this clonotype turned up many times. What it binds is unknown. Study findings and constraints: Ophthalmopathy progression prediction by the model yielded a sensitivity of about 71% and a specificity of less than 75%.

Germline V gives CDR1 MDHEN, CDR2 SYDVKM. This CDR3 is built from 17 residues. Trimming removed 5 bases from V and 4 bases from J, with 23 bases in between. V usage is TRBV28 and J usage is TRBJ1-2, with a possible D match to TRBD1 (6 bases). Sequencing input: blood. This receptor was taken from a woman between 25 and 40 years old with Graves' ophthalmopathy. The CDR3 coding sequence is TGTGCCAGCAGTGGGGGGGGCAGGGAGGTCTACGGCTATGGCTACACCTTC. It encodes CASSGGGREVYGYGYTF.